These 10 T cell receptor beta chains came from one sample sequenced in a study of blood T cell repertoires in COVID-19. Libraries were prepared by immunoSEQ multiplex PCR; TCRdb keeps only in-frame clonotypes and omits some of them. The sample contains around 320,000 clones, roughly 90% of which appear only once. Sequencing was carried out using peripheral blood. Every receptor here comes from a man younger than 30 with active or convalescent COVID-19.

The V gene is TRBV5-1, the J gene TRBJ1-2, with 9 nucleotides matching TRBD1. The junction had 4 bases not matched to a gene; V was cut back by 3 bases and J by 4 bases. The germline CDR1 and CDR2 sequences are SGHRS and YFSETQ. The CDR3 length is 14 residues. The CDR3 reads CASSSTGGGYGYTF. CDR3 nucleotide sequence: TGCGCCAGCAGCTCGACAGGGGGTGGCTATGGCTACACCTTC.

The genes are TRBV28 and TRBJ2-1, with TRBD2 matching 14 bases. Germline CDR1 and CDR2: MDHEN and SYDVKM. J gave up 5 bases and V 2 bases, and 8 bases lay outside the gene matches. The CDR3 length is 18 residues. CDR3 DNA: TGTGCCAGCAGTTTAGTAGGGACTAGCGGGAGTTTCGACAATGAGCAGTTCTTC. It codes for CASSLVGTSGSFDNEQFF. Drawing the rest from reference TRBV28 and TRBJ2-1, the complete variable domain is DVKVTQSSRYLVKRTGEKVFLECVQDMDHENMFWYRQDPGLGLRLIYFSYDVKMKEKGDIPEGYSVSREKKERFSLILESASTNQTSMYLCASSLVGTSGSFDNEQFFGPGTRLTVL.

The chain is built from TRBV6-5 and TRBJ2-1; D gene ambiguous. The CDR3 covers 15 residues. Germline V lookup: CDR1 MNHEY, CDR2 SVGAGI. Trimming shortened V by 3 bases and J by 6 bases, and 15 bases separated the two germline ends. CDR3 in amino acids: CASSYTFLAPNEQFF. CDR3 DNA: TGTGCCAGCAGTTATACCTTTTTAGCTCCCAATGAGCAGTTCTTC.

The chain links TRBV28 to TRBJ2-7; D might be TRBD2 (5 bases). V lost 7 bases and J 4 bases, leaving 17 bases between the germline ends. Germline CDR1 is MDHEN and CDR2 is SYDVKM. CDR3 size: 14 residues. Written as DNA, the CDR3 is TGTGCCAGCACCCCGGGGTTTACTTGGTACGAGCAGTACTTC. Residues: CASTPGFTWYEQYF.

V and J are TRBV7-3 and TRBJ2-2, with 11 bases identical to TRBD2. J lost 0 bases, V lost 2 bases, and 5 bases had no gene match. The CDR3 has 18 amino acids. From germline, CDR1 is SGHTA and CDR2 FQGTGA. The CDR3 spells CASSLWSSGRTNTGELFF. CDR3 sequence (DNA): TGTGCCAGCAGCTTATGGTCTAGCGGGAGGACGAACACCGGGGAGCTGTTTTTT.

This clone was picked up many times. The genes are TRBV6-6 and TRBJ1-5; TRBD1 matches at 7 bases. With 6 bases clipped from V and 7 bases from J, the junction kept 9 bases outside the gene matches. CDR3 length equals 14 residues. Germline CDR1 and CDR2: MNHNY and SVGAGI (reference sequence). DNA for the CDR3: TGTGCCAGCAGCAAGACAGGGACTGAACAGCCCCAGCATTTT. This sequence encodes CASSKTGTEQPQHF.

The chain links TRBV18 to TRBJ1-1, with a tentative D call TRBD1 (5 bases). V shed 1 base and J shed 1 base, with 10 bases lying between them. CDR3 size: 15 residues. Germline CDR1 and CDR2: KGHSH and LQKENI. CDR3 nucleotide sequence: TGTGCCAGCTCACCACTAGCAAGGGGGAACACTGAAGCTTTCTTT. Its translation is CASSPLARGNTEAFF.

This sequence joins TRBV23-1 and TRBJ1-6; D gene unclear. TRBV23-1 is an ORF, and what it does is uncertain. V gave up 0 bases and J gave up 7 bases, with 22 bases separating them. The CDR3 runs 19 residues. The CDR3 loop is CASSQSISGLWPLNSPLHF. The CDR3 bases are TGCGCCAGCAGTCAATCCATATCGGGTTTATGGCCACTGAATTCACCCCTCCACTTT.

This clone was recorded only once. The chain couples TRBV7-4 to TRBJ2-7; 12 positions match TRBD1. The CDR3 consists of 15 residues. With 4 bases clipped from V and 3 bases from J, the junction kept 4 bases outside the gene matches. Germline assignment: CDR1 SGHVT and CDR2 SQSDAQ. The CDR3 here is CASSSGTGGVYEQYF. The DNA for the CDR3 is TGTGCCAGCAGCTCTGGGACAGGGGGCGTCTACGAGCAGTACTTC.

About this clone: A read error may account for a junction end that differs from germline. The V gene is TRBV6-5, the J gene TRBJ1-4; TRBD1 might be the D (5 bases). The CDR3 contains 15 residues. Looked up from germline, CDR1 is MNHEY and CDR2 is SVGAGI. CDR3 amino acids: CASSYIGGSNEKLFF. CDR3 nucleotides: TGTGCCAGCAGTTACATCGGGGGGTCTAACGAAAAACTGTTTTTT.